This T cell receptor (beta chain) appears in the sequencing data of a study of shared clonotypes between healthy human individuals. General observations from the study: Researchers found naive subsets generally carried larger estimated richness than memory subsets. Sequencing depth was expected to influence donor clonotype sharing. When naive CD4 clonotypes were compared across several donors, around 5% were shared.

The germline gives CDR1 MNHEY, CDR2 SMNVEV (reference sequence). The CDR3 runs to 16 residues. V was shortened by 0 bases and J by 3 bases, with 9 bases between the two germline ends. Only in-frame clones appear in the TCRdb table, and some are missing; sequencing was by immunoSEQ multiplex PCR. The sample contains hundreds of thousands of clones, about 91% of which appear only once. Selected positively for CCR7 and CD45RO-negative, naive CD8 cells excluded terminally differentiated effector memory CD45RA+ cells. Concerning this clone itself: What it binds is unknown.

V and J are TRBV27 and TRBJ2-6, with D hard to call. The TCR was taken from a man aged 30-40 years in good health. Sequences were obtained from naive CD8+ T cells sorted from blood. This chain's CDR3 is CASSLSNGVGANVLTF. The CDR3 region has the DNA TGTGCCAGCAGTTTATCGAATGGGGTTGGGGCCAACGTCCTGACTTTC.